Listed below are T cell receptor beta chains from one sample, sequenced in a study of a mutant IDH1 vaccine in newly diagnosed glioma. These TCRs are of unknown antigen specificity. The method was immunoSEQ multiplex PCR; TCRdb's version includes in-frame clones alone and lacks a portion of them. The sample consists of roughly 51,000 clones, around 84% of them appearing once. The material was PBMCs, obtained from a glioma patient whose treatment included an IDH1 peptide vaccine. The source is a woman under 40 with glioma. Some clones in this sample may be carry-over from other donors' samples. CDR3s include the opening cysteine and the closing phenylalanine or tryptophan.

j_gene,v_gene,CDR3aa
TRBJ2-7,TRBV5-6,CASSLRGLTTSYEQYF
TRBJ2-7,TRBV19,CASSISPAGVVEQYF
TRBJ2-5,TRBV2,CASWDRTPRETQYF
TRBJ2-1,TRBV30,CAWTPRLAGGNEQFF
TRBJ2-7,TRBV5-5,CASTFDWAGEQYF
TRBJ2-5,TRBV29-1,CSVDPQGAGETQYF
TRBJ2-7,TRBV5-4,CASSTDRAHEQYF
TRBJ1-5,TRBV6-1,CASSEALNQPQHF
TRBJ1-3,TRBV15,CATSSPPTGGNTIYF
TRBJ2-1,TRBV30,CAWSANEQFF
TRBJ1-2,TRBV7-2,CASSAAGTGVAYGYTF
TRBJ1-1,TRBV28,CASSRSLLEAFF
TRBJ2-1,TRBV7-8,CASSFPQGGSYNEQFF
TRBJ2-2,TRBV15,CATSRDKGAQSKTGELFF
TRBJ2-1,TRBV10-2,CASGRNEQFF
TRBJ2-5,TRBV14,CASSPGQYQETQYF
TRBJ2-1,TRBV4-1,CASSQESPGTLGDEQFF